The present entry profiles one T cell receptor (beta chain) with its context. No antigen is known for it. This sample was taken from a study of cytomegalovirus exposure and HLA in healthy donors. Whole-study findings and limits: As a later analysis showed, a missense DCLRE1C variant was linked to trimming of TCR beta V- and J-genes. The availability of immune exposure information extended only to CMV serostatus.

Trimming stripped 5 bases from V and 1 base from J, with 11 bases between. The CDR3 is 14 residues long. Germline CDR1 is LNHDA and CDR2 is SQIVND (reference sequence). A multiplex PCR was run with 60 Vbeta primers and 13 Jbeta primers. Profiled with immunoSEQ multiplex PCR; TCRdb holds only in-frame clones, not every one. The sample holds 120,000 or so clones; about 74% are singletons and the top ten take about 3%. V gene TRBV19 combines with J gene TRBJ1-1; perhaps TRBD1 as D (5 bases). The clonotype was recovered from a woman between 40 and 50 years old in good health and CMV-seropositive. The source material was PBMCs. CDR3 sequence: CASSLGHPNTEAFF. CDR3 DNA sequence: TGTGCCAGTAGTCTCGGACACCCGAACACTGAAGCTTTCTTT. The variable domain in full, completed from reference TRBV19 and TRBJ1-1, reads DGGITQSPKYLFRKEGQNVTLSCEQNLNHDAMYWYRQDPGQGLRLIYYSQIVNDFQKGDIAEGYSVSREKKESFPLTVTSAQKNPTAFYLCASSLGHPNTEAFFGQGTRLTVV.